This T cell receptor beta chain stems from a study of T cells in Graves' hyperthyroidism and ophthalmopathy. Amplification of TCR beta CDR3 regions was performed using RNA transcripts as template. HTBI primers drove first-round RT-PCR of the TCR CDR3. In TCRdb, the multiplex PCR reads were re-called with MiXCR into one record per CDR3 protein. The data show 370,000 or so distinct CDR3 sequences, roughly 13% seen once. This clonotype was found many times. CDR3 length: 15 residues. V lost 3 bases, J lost 8 bases, and 12 bases stayed unmatched. Germline assignment: CDR1 DFQATT and CDR2 SNEGSKA (reference sequence).

Sample: blood. This receptor was taken from a man under 40 with Graves' hyperthyroidism that later progressed to Graves' ophthalmopathy. The V and J genes are TRBV20-1 and TRBJ2-1, with 8 positions matching TRBD2. DNA of the CDR3: TGCAGTGCTAGGCAATTCGGGACTAGTATACATGAGCAGTTCTTC. Translating it yields CSARQFGTSIHEQFF.